The entry that follows covers one T cell receptor (beta chain) sequence. Its antigen is currently unknown. This clone may be a read error of a much larger clone one base away. This entry belongs to a study of T cell repertoires in cytomegalovirus infection. Broader study findings: Dominating the ex vivo response were TCR beta clonotypes that were CMV-specific and HLA-C-restricted.

TCRdb ran MiXCR on the reads and lists one entry per CDR3 protein. The sample contains roughly 140,000 distinct CDR3 sequences, 23% of which appear only once. Per germline, CDR1 SGHTA and CDR2 FQGTGA. The CDR3 has 14 amino acids. J lost 9 bases, V lost 5 bases, and 8 bases had no gene match. The sample taken for sequencing was PBMCs. The chain carries TRBV7-3 and TRBJ2-1, with 9 bases aligning to TRBD1. This clonotype was sampled from a human donor in good health (CMV status not recorded). Some clones in this sample may be carry-over from other donors' samples. The CDR3 spells CASSLGQGLGEQFF. The CDR3 bases are TGTGCCAGCAGCCTGGGACAGGGTCTCGGTGAGCAGTTCTTC.